This T cell receptor (beta chain) was retrieved from a study of identical twins. No donor was unhealthy or non-Caucasian. The CDR3 sequence is 16 residues long. Trimming at V came to 6 bases and at J to 2 bases, leaving 4 bases not matched to a gene. Germline CDR1 and CDR2: MNHNS and SASEGT. General study results and limits: The conclusions drew on cross-sectional statistical analysis instead of tracking the same donors.

TCRdb reanalysed the 5' RACE reads using MiXCR and keeps one entry per CDR3 protein. The repertoire holds hundreds of thousands of distinct CDR3 sequences, with about 12% as singletons. As concerns this clonotype: Its antigen remains unknown.

This sample also appeared in a second study, on yellow fever vaccine responses in identical twins.

The source material was PBMCs. The TCR was taken from a woman aged 18 to 35 in good health. The V and J genes are TRBV6-1 and TRBJ2-1, with 13 bases identical to TRBD2. The DNA for the CDR3 is TGTGCCAGCAGACGACTAGCGGGAGGCACCTACAATGAGCAGTTCTTC. Its protein product is CASRRLAGGTYNEQFF.